This paragraph reports one TCR beta chain. This sample is drawn from a study of blood T cell repertoires in COVID-19. Profiled with immunoSEQ multiplex PCR; TCRdb holds only in-frame clones, not every one. The data contain 130,000 to 150,000 clones, roughly 86% of them singletons. V lost 7 bases and J lost 5, with 17 bases in between. CDR3 length equals 14 residues. Germline CDR1 WNHNN, CDR2 SYGVQD (reference sequence). The rearrangement links TRBV10-1 to TRBJ2-5; D is possibly TRBD2 (5 bases). This clonotype was obtained from a man between 70 and 80 years old with acute or convalescent COVID-19. Material for sequencing was peripheral blood. As DNA, the CDR3 is TGCGCCAGCACCGCTCGGGGTGCCCACGAGACCCAGTACTTC. Its protein is CASTARGAHETQYF.